This T cell receptor (beta chain) was captured in a study of spatial heterogeneity in lung cancer. One entry per CDR3 protein, called by TCRdb with MiXCR from the 5' RACE reads. In the table there are about 40,000 distinct CDR3 sequences, 4% to 6% of which are singletons. Germline CDR1 is DFQATT and CDR2 is SNEGSKA (reference sequence). V trimming: 5 bases; J trimming: 2 bases; junction bases outside the gene matches: 6. This CDR3 region has 15 residues. Time point of the sample: sample taken at primary tumor resection. Unsorted whole RNA of tumor, nontumor lung or frozen PBMC was sequenced. The V and J genes are TRBV20-1 and TRBJ2-2; TRBD1 matches 9 bases. The receptor's source is a female donor with early-stage non-small cell lung cancer. The sequenced sample was PBMCs, obtained at surgery. The CDR3 protein is CSAPNRGPNTGELFF. The CDR3 coding sequence is TGCAGTGCTCCGAACAGGGGGCCTAACACCGGGGAGCTGTTTTTT.